The TCR beta chain under discussion was sequenced for a study of T cell repertoires in cytomegalovirus infection. Study as a whole: Public TCR beta signatures indicated both CMV infection and matching HLA type.

Each CDR3 protein is one row after TCRdb ran MiXCR on the reads. There are 500,000 to 600,000 distinct CDR3 sequences in the sample; 16% occur only once, and under 30% lies in the top ten. Study outcomes and limitations: The cumulative frequency of public TCR beta families identified carriers of CMV plus the relevant HLA. There were HLA-C-restricted CMV-specific TCR beta clonotypes dominating the ex vivo response.

J lost 2 bases, V lost 2 bases, and 8 bases had no gene match. Germline CDR1 reads LGHNA; CDR2 reads YNFKEQ. CDR3 length: 17 residues. Regarding this clonotype: Its target is not known.

Sequencing input: CD8+ T cells from PBMCs. V gene TRBV4-2 combines with J gene TRBJ2-7, with 11 bases identical to TRBD2. The clonotype originates from a human donor in good health (CMV status not recorded). Some clones in this sample may be carry-over from other donors' samples. The CDR3 loop is CASSQSGLAVIPYEQYF. The CDR3 DNA sequence: TGTGCCAGCAGCCAATCGGGACTAGCGGTTATACCCTACGAGCAGTACTTC.